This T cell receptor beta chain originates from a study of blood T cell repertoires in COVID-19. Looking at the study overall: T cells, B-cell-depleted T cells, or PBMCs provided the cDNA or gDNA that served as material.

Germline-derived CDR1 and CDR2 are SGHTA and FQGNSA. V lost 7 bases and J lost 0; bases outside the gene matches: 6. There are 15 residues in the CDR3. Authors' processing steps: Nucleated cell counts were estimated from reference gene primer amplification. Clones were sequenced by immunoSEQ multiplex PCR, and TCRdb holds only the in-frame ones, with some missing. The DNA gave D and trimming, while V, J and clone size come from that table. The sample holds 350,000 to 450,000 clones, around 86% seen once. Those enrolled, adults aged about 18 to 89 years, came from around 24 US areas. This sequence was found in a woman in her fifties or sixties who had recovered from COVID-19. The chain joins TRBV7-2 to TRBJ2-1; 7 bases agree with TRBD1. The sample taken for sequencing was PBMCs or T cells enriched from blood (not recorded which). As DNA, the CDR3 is TGTGCCAGCACCAGGGGACAGAGCTCCTACAATGAGCAGTTCTTC. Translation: CASTRGQSSYNEQFF.